The TCR beta chain described here comes from a study of human T cells and chemical hapten exposure. General observations from the study: Against controls, expanded TCRs gave rise to significantly more large CDR3 similarity clusters.

As regards this clonotype: Its antigen is as yet unknown.

This CDR3 is built from 16 residues. V lost 7 bases and J 0 bases, leaving 18 bases between the germline ends. CDR1 is SGHNT, CDR2 YYREEE, per germline (reference sequence). One entry per CDR3 protein results from TCRdb running MiXCR on the RACE reads. The table has about 80,000 distinct CDR3 sequences, 14% seen once. Indicated time point: pre-sensitization, week 0. Documented treatment: therapeutic diphenylcyclopropenone sensitization with weekly scalp DPC. The authors' total RNA extraction used unfractionated whole blood. Material: whole blood, obtained in connection with sensitization to the hapten diphenylcyclopropenone (DPC). The V gene is TRBV5-4, the J gene TRBJ2-3, with D maybe TRBD2 (5 bases). The source of this sequence is a woman in her 50s with alopecia areata. Some clones in this sample may be carry-over from other donors' samples. The CDR3 here is CASSKDSDPSTDTQYF. In nucleotides, the CDR3 is TGTGCCAGCTCAAAGGATAGCGATCCTAGCACAGATACGCAGTATTTT.